Listed below are T cell receptor beta chains from one sample, sequenced in a study of T cells after yellow fever vaccination. One entry per CDR3 protein results from TCRdb running MiXCR on the 5' RACE reads. This table holds 500,000 to 650,000 distinct CDR3 sequences, 17% found once. The specimen was PBMCs, collected 4 to 5 days after the first yellow fever vaccination. The receptors were gathered from a man in his late teens or twenties who received the YFV17D yellow fever vaccine. Both conserved end residues are trimmed from each CDR3. For some rows the clone size is stated as once, few or many, or as a class when expanded; others skip it.

11 . TRBJ2-1 TRBV20-1 SARDSALYEQF
12 . TRBJ2-2 TRBV2 ASMGRVDTGELF
12 . TRBJ2-1 TRBV20-1 SATDPSSYNEQF
12 many TRBJ2-5 TRBV12-3/TRBV12-4 ASSATGGLETQY
9 many TRBJ2-3 TRBV6-1 ASSTRDTQY
14 few TRBJ2-2 TRBV15 ATSNPGGGITGELF
13 few TRBJ2-5 TRBV18 ASSPEYSFRETQY
12 . TRBJ2-7 TRBV29-1 SISDRVDVYEQY
13 few TRBJ2-1 TRBV4-1 ASSHRRESYNEQF
11 few TRBJ1-3 TRBV20-1 SANGVWGDTIY
12 few TRBJ2-1 TRBV6-1 ASSKPGQGNEQF
12 few TRBJ2-7 TRBV10-3 AISRSGTAYEQY
13 . TRBJ2-1 TRBV15 ATSRNAGGYNEQF
11 few TRBJ1-5 TRBV5-1 ASSFGENQPQH
15 . TRBJ2-3 TRBV6-5 ASSYDTSGGGTDTQY
12 few TRBJ1-6 TRBV7-2 ASSPYGEETPLH
14 few TRBJ1-3 TRBV5-1 ASSSQTGTGANTIY
15 . TRBJ1-2 TRBV4-1 ASSQETGSSFHNGYT
12 . TRBJ1-6 TRBV6-2/TRBV6-3 ASRYQGHNSPLH
10 . TRBJ2-2 TRBV7-9 ASSPGVGELF
13 few TRBJ1-3 TRBV20-1 SAPKQGGIGNTIY
14 few TRBJ2-1 TRBV5-1 ASSPLGGGSYNEQF
15 . TRBJ2-6 TRBV6-4 ASPSDRAASGANVLT
11 . TRBJ2-1 TRBV12-3/TRBV12-4 ASSRLYSSGQF
12 . TRBJ1-2 TRBV5-4 ASSSKGRGYGYT
11 few TRBJ1-2 TRBV5-1 ASSLGVSGGYT
11 few TRBJ2-5 TRBV11-2 ASSLSHQETQY
11 few TRBJ2-5 TRBV15 ATRLGQAGTQY
12 few TRBJ2-7 TRBV5-8 ASSLAQGTYEQY
13 . TRBJ1-4 TRBV3-1 ASSQEEGNGRKLF
11 . TRBJ1-2 TRBV18 ASSPPQGRGYT
14 . TRBJ1-6 TRBV21-1 ASSKVQKTGDSPLH
16 . TRBJ1-3 TRBV9 ASSRTLRGTSGGNTIY
12 . TRBJ2-3 TRBV24-1 ATSVGGRGDTQY
13 . TRBJ1-1 TRBV6-5 ASRFTRRGNTEAF
13 few TRBJ2-1 TRBV5-1 ASSLGDRDYNEQF
13 . TRBJ2-7 TRBV12-3/TRBV12-4 ASSLRDWRSYEQY
13 many TRBJ1-2 TRBV4-1 ASSQDRGGGYGYT
16 . TRBJ2-5 TRBV12-3/TRBV12-4 ASSSNPGHLEYQETQY
10 many TRBJ1-2 TRBV5-1 ATRTGDGGYT
12 few TRBJ2-3 TRBV27 ASSLYYGTDTQY
12 . TRBJ2-7 TRBV15 ATSRDTGPYEQY
12 . TRBJ2-1 TRBV20-1 SASSRGPDNEQF
16 . TRBJ2-3 TRBV12-3/TRBV12-4 ASSLAARGPAGTDTQY
13 few TRBJ2-7 TRBV11-2 ASSLVSAGSYEQY
14 . TRBJ1-1 TRBV12-3/TRBV12-4 ASSLGAGNRITEAF
14 few TRBJ2-1 TRBV4-3 ASSQEKKRGGTEQF
13 many TRBJ2-5 TRBV7-9 ASSLPGGYQETQY
11 few TRBJ2-7 TRBV10-3 AISDPGGYEQY
13 few TRBJ2-3 TRBV18 ASSPGPGLTDTQY
11 few TRBJ2-2 TRBV7-9 ASSLFDTGELF
11 once TRBJ2-7 TRBV6-2/TRBV6-3 ASSYVRSYEQY
13 few TRBJ2-5 TRBV15 ATSRDFGGQETQY
16 . TRBJ1-2 TRBV5-1 ASSSAPRDRGQYYGYT
12 many TRBJ2-5 TRBV5-1 ASSLGTQGETQY